This TCR beta chain was profiled in a study of T-cell memory formation after mild COVID-19. Regarding the study as a whole: Clones shrinking between day 15 and 85 showed a balanced CD4/CD8 split, and those that grew later tilted toward CD4+. Some clones that responded turned up in pre-infection memory, which suggests that cross-reactive memory joined in.

J was trimmed by 4 bases and V by 4 bases; bases with no gene match: 4. This CDR3 contains 14 residues. Germline loops: CDR1 LGHDT, CDR2 YNNKEL (reference sequence). Only a few counts were recorded for this clonotype. Its target is unknown. TCR alpha and TCR beta cDNA libraries carrying sample barcodes and UMIs were produced by 5'RACE using constant-segment primers. From the 5' RACE reads, TCRdb called clonotypes with MiXCR, one entry per CDR3 protein. Counted here are roughly 52,000 distinct CDR3 sequences, roughly 9.5% occurring once; the ten biggest clones make up more than 0.95%. Specimen: PBMCs or a T cell subset sorted from them (not recorded which). This sequence was found in a young man who had mild COVID-19 (a few samples of this study predate the infection). Cell type and time point are not known. This chain links TRBV3-1 with TRBJ2-1; 7 bases map to TRBD2. The CDR3 DNA reads TGTGCCAGCAGCCGAGGAGCGGGGTACAATGAGCAGTTCTTC. This encodes CASSRGAGYNEQFF.